Listed below are T cell receptor beta chains from one sample, sequenced in a study of blood T cell repertoires in COVID-19. Profiled with immunoSEQ multiplex PCR; TCRdb holds only in-frame clones, not every one. The data contain about 150,000 clones, around 87% of them singletons. Sequencing was performed on peripheral blood. The receptors originated from a woman over 75 with COVID-19, enrolled during active disease. CDR3s include the opening cysteine and the closing phenylalanine or tryptophan.

TRBV5-1	TRBJ1-2	CASSGGQADYGYTF
TRBV7-2	TRBJ1-2	CASSPARSDNYGYTF
TRBV10-3	TRBJ1-2	CAINGDRDIDGYTF
TRBV3-1/TRBV3-2	TRBJ2-7	CASSQEGVAGYEQYF
TRBV5-4	TRBJ2-3	CASSFRSGLASDTQYF
TRBV7-9	TRBJ2-3	CASSLLQGIDTQYF
TRBV7-2	TRBJ2-3	CASSLSTDTQYF
TRBV5-1	TRBJ1-1	CASSLRAGGTEAFF
TRBV5-1	TRBJ2-6	CASSPREILVSGANVLTF
TRBV19	TRBJ1-2	CASSAGLTNYGYTF
TRBV6-5	TRBJ2-5	CASSYGLGGATQYF
TRBV21-1	TRBJ2-3	CASRGAISTDTQYF
TRBV19	TRBJ1-1	CATTGLDRVNTEAFF
TRBV5-1	TRBJ1-3	CASSEGAIGGNTIYF
TRBV27	TRBJ2-1	CASSPGGPYNEQFF
TRBV19	TRBJ1-5	CATRERTGASNQPQHF
TRBV9	TRBJ1-2	CASSADRGWDGYTF
TRBV6-2/TRBV6-3	TRBJ1-1	CASSYSRTGGTEAFF
TRBV5-1	TRBJ2-2	CASSLELASTGELFF
TRBV15	TRBJ1-1	CATSRDRGNTEAFF
TRBV6-4	TRBJ2-3	CASSDSGTSGTDTQYF
TRBV9	TRBJ2-1	CASSGKTSGSSNEQFF
TRBV12-3/TRBV12-4	TRBJ2-3	CASSPSTDTQYF
TRBV19	TRBJ1-2	CASENRGVYGYTF
TRBV7-2	TRBJ1-1	CASSLTGSNTEAFF
TRBV25-1	TRBJ1-3	CASKWATGNTIYF
TRBV2	TRBJ1-1	CASGRGGQNTEAFF
TRBV6-5	TRBJ2-7	CASSPIPGIEQYF
TRBV5-6	TRBJ1-1	CASTHSPGPNTEAFF
TRBV6-2/TRBV6-3	TRBJ1-2	CASSYADYGYTF
TRBV5-5	TRBJ2-1	CASSLAGQGLPEQFF
TRBV6-5	TRBJ2-7	CASSYSRGGEYEQYF
TRBV11-3	TRBJ2-7	CASSLGLSGGEQYF
TRBV19	TRBJ1-4	CASSIRGAEKLFF
TRBV2	TRBJ2-5	CASSLRSGETQYF
TRBV28	TRBJ1-2	CASSKTGGLGYTF
TRBV19	TRBJ2-6	CASSSSQGKHAGANVLTF
TRBV7-2	TRBJ1-6	CASSTTGTDNSPLHF
TRBV28	TRBJ1-1	CASSLGHTEAFF
TRBV6-7	TRBJ2-2	CASSTTRKQGQRYTGELFF
TRBV27	TRBJ2-7	CASSFDRTYEQYF
TRBV6-5	TRBJ1-1	CASTPPGANTEAFF
TRBV18	TRBJ1-1	CASSPPGQGIAFF
TRBV6-2/TRBV6-3	TRBJ2-1	CASSLAGGRNEQFF
TRBV9	TRBJ2-3	CASSAGTPKDTQYF
TRBV10-3	TRBJ2-7	CAISVSGDEQYF
TRBV7-9	TRBJ1-2	CASTSGTSNYGYTF
TRBV5-4	TRBJ2-3	CASSLDPGTGGDTQYF
TRBV27	TRBJ1-6	CASSLFGFPQGVRYNSPLHF
TRBV7-8	TRBJ2-7	CASSPGPGRPYEQYF
TRBV18	TRBJ2-2	CASSPGTGRTGELFF
TRBV2	TRBJ2-7	CASRRGTVYEQYF
TRBV4-3	TRBJ1-2	CASSQDRGYGYTF
TRBV7-8	TRBJ1-1	CASSLEGGNTEAFF
TRBV19	TRBJ2-3	CASSLLRGREDTQYF
TRBV5-1	TRBJ1-6	CASSWDRADSPLHF
TRBV9	TRBJ1-1	CASSAGHRNTEAFF
TRBV20-1	TRBJ1-6	CSASGGGSPLHF
TRBV5-1	TRBJ2-7	CASSFETGGRYEQYF
TRBV2	TRBJ1-6	CASSDQQARGSPLHF